A single sample is the source of the 18 T cell receptor beta chains below, sequenced in a study of blood T cells in healthy people across ages. Then a second PCR, running about 6 to 11 cycles, was carried out with a sample-barcoded 5' primer and a J-beta primer mix. TCRdb redid the calling of the 5' RACE reads with MiXCR, one entry per CDR3 protein. The sample contains about 970,000 distinct CDR3 sequences, around 54% of which appear only once. Sequenced material: blood. The receptor source for this set is a woman aged 60 to 75 in good health.

The chain joins TRBV29-1 to TRBJ2-3; TRBD1 agrees at 7 bases. In germline, CDR1 is SQVTM, CDR2 ANQGSEA. CDR3 length: 14 amino acids. Trimming removed 6 bases from V and 3 bases from J; junction bases left unmatched: 9. CDR3 sequence (DNA): TGCAGCGTGGTACACAGGGGTAAGACAGATACGCAGTATTTT. Translated, it gives CSVVHRGKTDTQYF.

V gene TRBV20-1 combines with J gene TRBJ2-5; TRBD2 is a possible D gene (6 bases). Gene TRBJ2-7 matches the end of the DNA better, so the J call may be wrong. Per germline, CDR1 DFQATT and CDR2 SNEGSKA (reference sequence). The CDR3 contains 14 residues. The chain's CDR3 is CSAPKAGLAYEQYF. CDR3 DNA sequence: TGCAGTGCCCCGAAGGCGGGACTCGCCTACGAGCAGTACTTC.

The gene calls are TRBV29-1 and TRBJ2-1; 11 nucleotides agree with TRBD2. The CDR3 is made up of 14 amino acids. The V and J ends lost 7 bases and 6 bases, in that order; junction bases with no gene match: 8. Germline V CDR1 and CDR2: SQVTM, ANQGSEA. CDR3 protein: CSASVAGGGNEQFF. The CDR3 coding sequence is TGCAGCGCGTCCGTAGCGGGAGGGGGCAATGAGCAGTTCTTC.

The sample holds a few counts of this clonotype. The chain uses TRBV20-1 and TRBJ2-7, with 12 bases matching TRBD2. The length of the CDR3 is 16 residues. In germline, CDR1 is DFQATT, CDR2 SNEGSKA (reference sequence). After removal of 6 bases from V and 2 bases from J, the junction contained 11 bases not matched to a gene. The CDR3 sequence: CSASPLTSGSPYEQYF. The CDR3 region has the DNA TGCAGTGCGAGCCCCTTGACTAGCGGGAGTCCCTACGAGCAGTACTTC.

J is TRBJ2-1 and V is TRBV10-3; D unresolved. The J call may be faulty, since TRBJ2-7 better matches the DNA end. Germline assignment: CDR1 ENHRY and CDR2 SYGVKD. The CDR3 runs 16 residues. The DNA of the CDR3 is TGTGCCATCAGTGAGTCGCCGGGCCTCTCCTACAATGAGCAGTACTTC. Its protein is CAISESPGLSYNEQYF.

The rearrangement links TRBV20-1 to TRBJ1-5, with unresolved D. This CDR3 region has 15 residues. Germline CDR1 and CDR2: DFQATT and SNEGSKA (reference sequence). Trimming left V 1 base short and J 0 bases short, with 10 bases between. The CDR3 bases are TGCAGTGCTAGAGCCCACGCGGATAGCAATCAGCCCCAGCATTTT. This codes for CSARAHADSNQPQHF.

This chain uses TRBV20-1 with TRBJ2-3, with a possible D match to TRBD2 (5 bases). Germline V gene lookup returns CDR1 DFQATT and CDR2 SNEGSKA (reference sequence). Trimming took off 2 bases at V and 2 bases at J, with 11 bases between the two ends. The CDR3 length is 14 residues. In DNA form, the CDR3 reads TGCAGTGCTAGACCGGAGGATAACACAGATACGCAGTATTTT. Translating it yields CSARPEDNTDTQYF.

The rearrangement links TRBV14 to TRBJ2-1; either TRBD1 or TRBD2 may supply D (5 bases each). Germline V CDR1 and CDR2: SGHDN, FVKESK. The V end lost 7 bases, the J end lost 11 bases, and 15 bases lay between the germline ends. This CDR3 contains 12 residues. The chain's CDR3 is CASNGPEGKQFF. The CDR3 region has the DNA TGTGCCAGCAATGGCCCCGAGGGGAAGCAGTTCTTC.

The rearrangement links TRBV20-1 to TRBJ2-5, with D unresolved. The CDR3 is 11 amino acids. Trimming removed 6 bases at V and 4 bases at J, with 9 bases between. From germline, CDR1 is DFQATT and CDR2 SNEGSKA (reference sequence). The CDR3 sequence is CSAPDPETQYF. CDR3 in DNA: TGCAGTGCCCCGGACCCAGAGACCCAGTACTTC.

This sequence joins TRBV24-1 and TRBJ2-5; no definite D call. The CDR3 is 13 residues long. Germline CDR1 and CDR2: KGHDR and SFDVKD. Trimming took 3 bases from V and 0 from J, leaving 4 bases between them. The CDR3 loop reads CATSDTNQETQYF. CDR3 nucleotides: TGTGCCACCAGTGATACCAACCAAGAGACCCAGTACTTC.

V is TRBV4-1 and J is TRBJ2-7; D not resolved. Trimming took 0 bases from V and 6 from J, leaving 21 bases between them. CDR3 size: 17 residues. In germline, CDR1 is MGHRA, CDR2 YSYEKL. The CDR3 DNA reads TGCGCCAGCAGCCAAGACGTCAGCGACCAACCCCCTCGCGAGCAGTACTTC. Protein: CASSQDVSDQPPREQYF.

Note on this clonotype: One junction end does not reproduce the germline sequence, and a read error may be involved. The chain couples TRBV10-3 to TRBJ2-6; perhaps D is TRBD1 or TRBD2 (5 bases each). This CDR3 is 15 amino acids long. Germline lookup yields CDR1 ENHRY and CDR2 SYGVKD. DNA for the CDR3: TGTGCCATCAGCCCCGGGACCTCTGGGGCCAACGTCCCGACTTTC. It yields the protein CAISPGTSGANVPTF.

The chain has TRBV5-1 and TRBJ2-3, with a possible D match to TRBD2 (5 bases). V dropped 1 base and J dropped 6 bases, with 15 bases sitting between them. The germline V gene has CDR1 SGHRS and CDR2 YFSETQ. The CDR3 runs 15 residues. CDR3 nucleotides: TGCGCCAGCAGCTTGAACCGGGCTAGCCGGGATACGCAGTATTTT. Its protein product is CASSLNRASRDTQYF. Based on the CDR3 plus reference TRBV5-1 and TRBJ2-3, the full variable domain is KAGVTQTPRYLIKTRGQQVTLSCSPISGHRSVSWYQQTPGQGLQFLFEYFSETQRNKGNFPGRFSGRQFSNSRSEMNVSTLELGDSALYLCASSLNRASRDTQYFGPGTRLTVL.

The chain employs TRBV6-1 and TRBJ2-5, with D perhaps TRBD2 (5 bases). Germline V gene lookup returns CDR1 MNHNS and CDR2 SASEGT. The ends were cut back, 4 bases at V and 1 base at J, with 7 bases in the middle. This CDR3 spans 13 amino acids. CDR3 amino acids: CASSVTIQETQYF. The CDR3 DNA sequence: TGTGCCAGCAGTGTGACTATCCAAGAGACCCAGTACTTC.

V and J are TRBV20-1 and TRBJ2-1; 11 bases line up with TRBD2. The germline gives CDR1 DFQATT, CDR2 SNEGSKA (reference sequence). This CDR3 contains 14 residues. The V gene end was trimmed by 3 bases and the J gene end by 9 bases; junction bases not matched to a gene: 7. The CDR3 coding sequence is TGCAGTGCTAGTAGGGGGACTAGCGGCCGTGAGCAGTTCTTC. It yields the protein CSASRGTSGREQFF.

The CDR3 coding sequence is TGTGCCAGCAGTTTGCTCAGTAGGACCCAGTACTTC. This codes for CASSLLSRTQYF. This chain connects TRBV28 to TRBJ2-5; D remains unclear. CDR3 size: 12 residues. V lost 3 bases, J lost 7 bases, and 9 bases lay in between. Germline V CDR1 and CDR2: MDHEN, SYDVKM.

This clonotype was found many times. At one end, the junction sequence differs from germline, possibly due to a read error. V usage is TRBV5-1 and J usage is TRBJ2-1, with 9 bases that match TRBD2. The CDR3 is 15 residues long. Germline V gene data show CDR1 as SGHRS and CDR2 as YFSETQ. The CDR3 reads CASSLTTSGYNEQFF. The DNA of the CDR3 is TGTGCCAGCAGCTTAACGACTAGCGGATACAATGAGCAGTTCTTC.

This chain uses TRBV7-2 with TRBJ2-3; 7 nucleotides align to TRBD1. Germline V gives CDR1 SGHTA, CDR2 FQGNSA. The CDR3 loop spans 17 amino acids. The V segment lost 4 bases and the J segment 2 bases; nucleotides outside the gene matches: 12. The CDR3 spells CASSSQGGGGPTDTQYF. CDR3 DNA: TGTGCCAGCAGCTCCCAAGGGGGCGGAGGTCCCACAGATACGCAGTATTTT. Full variable domain (missing parts from reference TRBV7-2 and TRBJ2-3): GAGVSQSPSNKVTEKGKDVELRCDPISGHTALYWYRQSLGQGLEFLIYFQGNSAPDKSGLPSDRFSAERTGGSVSTLTIQRTQQEDSAVYLCASSSQGGGGPTDTQYFGPGTRLTVL.